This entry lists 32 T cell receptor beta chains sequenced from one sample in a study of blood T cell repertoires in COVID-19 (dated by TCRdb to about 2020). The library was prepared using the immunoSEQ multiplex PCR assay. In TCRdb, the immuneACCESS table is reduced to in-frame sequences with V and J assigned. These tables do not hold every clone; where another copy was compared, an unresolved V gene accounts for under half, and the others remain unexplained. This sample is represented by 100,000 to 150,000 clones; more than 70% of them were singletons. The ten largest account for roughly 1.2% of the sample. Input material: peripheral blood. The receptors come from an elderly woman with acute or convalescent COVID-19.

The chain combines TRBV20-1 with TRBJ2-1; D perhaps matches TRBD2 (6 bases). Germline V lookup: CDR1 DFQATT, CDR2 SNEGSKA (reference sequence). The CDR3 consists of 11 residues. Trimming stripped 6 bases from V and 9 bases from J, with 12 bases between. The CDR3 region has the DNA TGCAGTGCACCGAGGACTATTGAGCAGTTCTTC. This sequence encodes CSAPRTIEQFF.

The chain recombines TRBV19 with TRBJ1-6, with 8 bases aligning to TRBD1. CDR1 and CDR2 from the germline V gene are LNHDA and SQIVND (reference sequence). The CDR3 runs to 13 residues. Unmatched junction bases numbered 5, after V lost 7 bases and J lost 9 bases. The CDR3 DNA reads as TGTGCCAGTACTGGACAGGGAGTTTCACCCCTCCACTTT. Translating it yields CASTGQGVSPLHF.

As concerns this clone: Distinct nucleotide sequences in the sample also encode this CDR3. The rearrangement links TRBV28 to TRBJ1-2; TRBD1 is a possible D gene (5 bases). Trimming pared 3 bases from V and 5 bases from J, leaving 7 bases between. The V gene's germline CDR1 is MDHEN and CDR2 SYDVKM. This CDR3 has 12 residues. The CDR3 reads CASSLGGYGYTF. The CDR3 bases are TGTGCCAGCAGTTTGGGGGGATATGGCTACACCTTC.

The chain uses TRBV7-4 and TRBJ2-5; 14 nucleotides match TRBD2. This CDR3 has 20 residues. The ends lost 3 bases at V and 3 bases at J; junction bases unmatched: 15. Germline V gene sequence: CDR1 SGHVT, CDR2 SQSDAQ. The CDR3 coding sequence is TGTGCCAGCAGCTTCCACGTACCCGGACTAGCGGGAGGCAAAAAAGAGACCCAGTACTTC. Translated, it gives CASSFHVPGLAGGKKETQYF.

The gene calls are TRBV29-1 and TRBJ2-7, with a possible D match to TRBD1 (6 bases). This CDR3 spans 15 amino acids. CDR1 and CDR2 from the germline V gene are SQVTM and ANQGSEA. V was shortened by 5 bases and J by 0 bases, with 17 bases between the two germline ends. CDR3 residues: CSVKGVTDNSYEQYF. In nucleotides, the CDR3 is TGCAGCGTTAAGGGGGTAACAGACAACTCCTACGAGCAGTACTTC.

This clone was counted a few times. The CDR3 here is CASSPGQTLYGYTF. The DNA for the CDR3 is TGTGCCAGCTCACCCGGACAGACTTTGTATGGCTACACCTTC. The chain links TRBV18 to TRBJ1-2; D may be TRBD1 (6 bases). CDR1 and CDR2 (germline): KGHSH, LQKENI. V was pared by 3 bases and J by 5 bases, with 13 bases between. CDR3 length equals 14 residues.

The CDR3 DNA reads as TGCGCCAGCAGCTTGGAAGAGGGCTATGGCTACACCTTC. Amino acid sequence: CASSLEEGYGYTF. The genes are TRBV5-1 and TRBJ1-2; D is undetermined. Deletions cut 0 bases from V and 4 bases from J, with 7 bases between. The germline CDR1 and CDR2 sequences are SGHRS and YFSETQ. This CDR3 contains 13 residues. Supplemented by reference TRBV5-1 and TRBJ1-2, the full variable domain reads KAGVTQTPRYLIKTRGQQVTLSCSPISGHRSVSWYQQTPGQGLQFLFEYFSETQRNKGNFPGRFSGRQFSNSRSEMNVSTLELGDSALYLCASSLEEGYGYTFGSGTRLTVV.

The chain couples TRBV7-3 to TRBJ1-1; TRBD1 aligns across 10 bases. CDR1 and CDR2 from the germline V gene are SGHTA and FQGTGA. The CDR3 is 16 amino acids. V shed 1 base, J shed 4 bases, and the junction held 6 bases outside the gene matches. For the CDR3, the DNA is TGTGCCAGCAGCTTAAAGGGGACAGGGGTGGGCACTGAAGCTTTCTTT. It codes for CASSLKGTGVGTEAFF.

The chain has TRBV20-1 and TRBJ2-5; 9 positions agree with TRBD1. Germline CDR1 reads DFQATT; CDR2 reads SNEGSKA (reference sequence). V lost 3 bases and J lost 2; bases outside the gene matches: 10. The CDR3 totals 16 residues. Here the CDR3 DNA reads TGCAGTGCTAGTGTAGACAGGGGGGCGATTCAAGAGACCCAGTACTTC. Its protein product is CSASVDRGAIQETQYF.

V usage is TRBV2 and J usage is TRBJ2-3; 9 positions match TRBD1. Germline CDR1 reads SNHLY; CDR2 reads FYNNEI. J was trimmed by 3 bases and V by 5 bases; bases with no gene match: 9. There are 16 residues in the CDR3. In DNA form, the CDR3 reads TGTGCCAGCAGTTCTACAGGGGGCATAAGAACAGATACGCAGTATTTT. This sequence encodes CASSSTGGIRTDTQYF.

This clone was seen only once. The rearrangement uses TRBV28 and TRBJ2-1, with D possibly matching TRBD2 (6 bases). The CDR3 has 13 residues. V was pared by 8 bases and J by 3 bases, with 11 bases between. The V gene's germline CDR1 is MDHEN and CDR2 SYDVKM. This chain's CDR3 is CASLRDDYNEQFF. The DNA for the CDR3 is TGTGCCAGCTTGCGGGACGACTACAATGAGCAGTTCTTC. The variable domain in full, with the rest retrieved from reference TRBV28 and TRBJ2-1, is DVKVTQSSRYLVKRTGEKVFLECVQDMDHENMFWYRQDPGLGLRLIYFSYDVKMKEKGDIPEGYSVSREKKERFSLILESASTNQTSMYLCASLRDDYNEQFFGPGTRLTVL.

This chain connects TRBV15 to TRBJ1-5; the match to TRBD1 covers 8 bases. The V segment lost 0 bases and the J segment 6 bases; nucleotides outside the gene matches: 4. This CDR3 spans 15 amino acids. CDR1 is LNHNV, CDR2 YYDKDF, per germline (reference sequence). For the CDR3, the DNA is TGTGCCACCAGCAGAGAAGGCAGGGGGCTTCAGCCCCAGCATTTT. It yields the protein CATSREGRGLQPQHF.

This CDR3 is CSVEAWEDTEAFF. Written as DNA, the CDR3 is TGCAGCGTTGAAGCGTGGGAGGACACTGAAGCTTTCTTT. The rearrangement joins TRBV29-1 to TRBJ1-1; no definite D call. CDR3 length equals 13 residues. Germline V lookup: CDR1 SQVTM, CDR2 ANQGSEA. Between the trimmed V and J ends, which lost 1 base and 3 bases, there was a span of 9 bases. Complete variable domain (other parts from reference TRBV29-1 and TRBJ1-1): SAVISQKPSRDICQRGTSLTIQCQVDSQVTMMFWYRQQPGQSLTLIATANQGSEATYESGFVIDKFPISRPNLTFSTLTVSNMSPEDSSIYLCSVEAWEDTEAFFGQGTRLTVV.

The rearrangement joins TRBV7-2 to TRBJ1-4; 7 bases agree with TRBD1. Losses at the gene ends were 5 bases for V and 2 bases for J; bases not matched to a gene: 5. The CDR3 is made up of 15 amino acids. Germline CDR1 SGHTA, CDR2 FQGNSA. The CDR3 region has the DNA TGTGCCAGCAGCAGACAGGGAGGTACTAATGAAAAACTGTTTTTT. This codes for CASSRQGGTNEKLFF.

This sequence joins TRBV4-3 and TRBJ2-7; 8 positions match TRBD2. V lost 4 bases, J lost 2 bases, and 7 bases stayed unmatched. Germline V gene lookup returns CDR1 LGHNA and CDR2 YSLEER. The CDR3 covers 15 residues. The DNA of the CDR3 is TGCGCCAGCAGCCCCGGGAGGGGATTTACCTACGAGCAGTACTTC. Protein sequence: CASSPGRGFTYEQYF.

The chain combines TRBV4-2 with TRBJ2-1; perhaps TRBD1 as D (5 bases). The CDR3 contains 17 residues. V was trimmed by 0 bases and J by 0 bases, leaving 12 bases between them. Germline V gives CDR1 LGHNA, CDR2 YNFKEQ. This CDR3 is CASSQEVGRRSYNEQFF. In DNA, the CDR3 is TGTGCCAGCAGCCAAGAGGTGGGGCGACGCTCCTACAATGAGCAGTTCTTC.

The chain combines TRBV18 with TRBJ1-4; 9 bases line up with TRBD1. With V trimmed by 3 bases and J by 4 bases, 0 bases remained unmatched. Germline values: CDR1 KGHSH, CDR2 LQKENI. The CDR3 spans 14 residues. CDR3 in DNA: TGTGCCAGCTCACCGGACAGGGGTAATGAAAAACTGTTTTTT. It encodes CASSPDRGNEKLFF.

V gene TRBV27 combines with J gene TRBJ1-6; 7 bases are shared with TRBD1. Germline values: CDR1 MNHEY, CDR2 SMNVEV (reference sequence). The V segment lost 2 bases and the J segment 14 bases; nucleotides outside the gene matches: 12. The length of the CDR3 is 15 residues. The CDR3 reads CASSLGRQGLLALHF. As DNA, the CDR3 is TGTGCCAGCAGTTTAGGTCGACAGGGCCTACTCGCCCTCCACTTT.

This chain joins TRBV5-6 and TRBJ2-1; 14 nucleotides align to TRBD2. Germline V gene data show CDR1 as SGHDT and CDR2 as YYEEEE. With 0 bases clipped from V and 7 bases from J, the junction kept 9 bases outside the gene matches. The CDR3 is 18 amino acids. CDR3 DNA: TGTGCCAGCAGCTTGGGACAGCTTAGGACTAGCGGGAGGAATGAGCAGTTCTTC. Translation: CASSLGQLRTSGRNEQFF.

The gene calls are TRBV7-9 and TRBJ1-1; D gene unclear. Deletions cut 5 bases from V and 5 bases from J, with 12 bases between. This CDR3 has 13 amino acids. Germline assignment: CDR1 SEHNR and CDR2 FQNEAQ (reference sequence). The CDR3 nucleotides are TGTGCCAGCAGCCTATACTCCGGGACTGAAGCTTTCTTT. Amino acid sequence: CASSLYSGTEAFF. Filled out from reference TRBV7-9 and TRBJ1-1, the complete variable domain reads DTGVSQNPRHKITKRGQNVTFRCDPISEHNRLYWYRQTLGQGPEFLTYFQNEAQLEKSRLLSDRFSAERPKGSFSTLEIQRTEQGDSAMYLCASSLYSGTEAFFGQGTRLTVV.

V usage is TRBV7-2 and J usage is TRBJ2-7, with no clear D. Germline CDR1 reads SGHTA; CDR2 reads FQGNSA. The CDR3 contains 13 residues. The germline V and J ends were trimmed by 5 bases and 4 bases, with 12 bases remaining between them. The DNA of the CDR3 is TGTGCCAGCAGCCTTGACCCGGGTTACGAGCAGTACTTC. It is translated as CASSLDPGYEQYF.

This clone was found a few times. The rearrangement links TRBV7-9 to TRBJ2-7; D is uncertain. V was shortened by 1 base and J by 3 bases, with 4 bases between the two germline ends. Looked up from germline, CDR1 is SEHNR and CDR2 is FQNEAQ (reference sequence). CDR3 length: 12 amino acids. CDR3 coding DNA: TGTGCCAGCAGCTTAGTTATCTACGAGCAGTACTTC. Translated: CASSLVIYEQYF.

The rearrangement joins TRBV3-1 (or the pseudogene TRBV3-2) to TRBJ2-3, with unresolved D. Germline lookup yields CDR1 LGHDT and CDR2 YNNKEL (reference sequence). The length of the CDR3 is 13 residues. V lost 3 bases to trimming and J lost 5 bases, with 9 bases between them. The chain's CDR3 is CASSQVTGDTQYF. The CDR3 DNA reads TGTGCCAGCAGCCAGGTAACTGGAGATACGCAGTATTTT.

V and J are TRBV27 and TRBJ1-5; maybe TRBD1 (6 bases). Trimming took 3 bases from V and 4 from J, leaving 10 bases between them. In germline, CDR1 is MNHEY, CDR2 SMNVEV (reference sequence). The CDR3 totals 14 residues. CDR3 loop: CASSFRGGNQPQHF. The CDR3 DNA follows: TGTGCCAGCAGTTTCAGGGGTGGAAATCAGCCCCAGCATTTT.

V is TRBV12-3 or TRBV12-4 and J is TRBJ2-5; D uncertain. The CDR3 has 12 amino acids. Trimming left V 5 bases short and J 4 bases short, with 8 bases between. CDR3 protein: CASSPYPETQYF. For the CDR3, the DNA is TGTGCCAGCAGTCCCTATCCAGAGACCCAGTACTTC.

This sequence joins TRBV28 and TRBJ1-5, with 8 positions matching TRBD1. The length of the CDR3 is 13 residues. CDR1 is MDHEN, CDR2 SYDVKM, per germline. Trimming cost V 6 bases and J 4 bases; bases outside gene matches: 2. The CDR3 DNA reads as TGTGCCAGCAGCCGGGACAGGAATCAGCCCCAGCATTTT. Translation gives CASSRDRNQPQHF.

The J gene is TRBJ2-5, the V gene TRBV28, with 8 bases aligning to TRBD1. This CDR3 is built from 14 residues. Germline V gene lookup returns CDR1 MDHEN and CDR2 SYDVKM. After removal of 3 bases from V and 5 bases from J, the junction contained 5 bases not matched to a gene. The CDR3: CASSFTGGRETQYF. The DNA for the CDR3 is TGTGCCAGCAGTTTCACAGGGGGGAGGGAGACCCAGTACTTC.

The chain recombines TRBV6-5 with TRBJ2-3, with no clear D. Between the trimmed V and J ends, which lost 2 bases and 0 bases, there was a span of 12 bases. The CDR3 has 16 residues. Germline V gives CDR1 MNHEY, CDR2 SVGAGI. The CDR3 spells CASSYVPVASTDTQYF. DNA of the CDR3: TGTGCCAGCAGTTACGTGCCAGTAGCTAGCACAGATACGCAGTATTTT.

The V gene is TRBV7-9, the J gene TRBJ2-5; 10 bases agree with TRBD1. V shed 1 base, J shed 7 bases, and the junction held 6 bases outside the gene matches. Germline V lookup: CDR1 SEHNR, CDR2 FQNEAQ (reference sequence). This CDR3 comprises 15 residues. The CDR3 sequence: CASSLDGTGVVTQYF. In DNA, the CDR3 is TGTGCCAGCAGCTTAGATGGGACAGGGGTTGTGACCCAGTACTTC.

The CDR3 loop is CASGRTGTSAYNEQFF. CDR3 sequence (DNA): TGTGCCAGCGGGAGGACCGGGACTAGCGCTTACAATGAGCAGTTCTTC. V is TRBV11-2 and J is TRBJ2-1, with 10 bases identical to TRBD2. Germline trimming cut 8 bases from V and 4 bases from J; bases unmatched to any gene: 11. The CDR3 consists of 16 residues. Germline V gene data show CDR1 as SGHAT and CDR2 as FQNNGV.

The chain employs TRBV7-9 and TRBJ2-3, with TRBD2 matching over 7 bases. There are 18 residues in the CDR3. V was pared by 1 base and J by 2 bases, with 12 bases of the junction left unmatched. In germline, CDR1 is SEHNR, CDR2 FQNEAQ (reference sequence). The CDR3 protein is CASSLVGGRSGVTDTQYF. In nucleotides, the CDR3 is TGTGCCAGCAGCTTAGTTGGGGGTAGGAGCGGGGTCACAGATACGCAGTATTTT.

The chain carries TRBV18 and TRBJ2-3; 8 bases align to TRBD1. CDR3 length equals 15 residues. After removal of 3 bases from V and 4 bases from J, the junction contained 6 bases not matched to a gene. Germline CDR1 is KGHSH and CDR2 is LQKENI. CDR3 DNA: TGTGCCAGCTCACCGGGGACAGGTGGGGCAGATACGCAGTATTTT. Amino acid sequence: CASSPGTGGADTQYF.